The clone carrying this T cell receptor beta chain was recorded only once. This sample is drawn from a study of T-cell reconstitution after alpha-beta-depleted transplantation in children. The V gene lost 5 bases and the J gene lost 10 bases, with 12 bases spanning the gap. CDR3 length equals 13 residues. Germline lookup yields CDR1 MNHEY and CDR2 SMNVEV (reference sequence). A library of TCRbeta sequences, prepared with unique molecular identifiers, was generated. MiXCR, applied by TCRdb to the PCR reads, yields one record per CDR3 protein. The sample yields about 610,000 distinct CDR3 sequences, over 9.5% seen once.

This chain uses TRBV27 with TRBJ1-6; D unresolved. This sample comprised PBMCs from the stem cell graft donor, obtained from the stem cell graft. The origin of this receptor is a human donor who donated a stem cell graft to a child with acute myeloid leukemia. The CDR3 coding sequence is TGTGCCAGCAGTCAAAGGAGCAGCTCACCCCTCCACTTT. It translates to CASSQRSSSPLHF.